This TCR beta chain is from a study of cytomegalovirus exposure and HLA in healthy donors. TCRdb's table, derived via immunoSEQ multiplex PCR, lists solely in-frame clones and lacks some. This sample has more than 70,000 clones, with 90% to 96% found just once. Whole-study findings and limits: Among TCR beta chains, those listed as cytomegalovirus-associated numbered under 200.

A remark on this clone: What it binds is unknown.

Germline CDR1 is SGHRS and CDR2 is YFSETQ. V was pared by 4 bases and J by 2 bases, with 5 bases of the junction left unmatched. This CDR3 has 14 amino acids. The chain uses TRBV5-1 and TRBJ2-5, with 7 bases that match TRBD1. Input material: PBMCs. The sequence came from a man between 18 and 29 years old in good health and CMV-seropositive. The CDR3 DNA follows: TGCGCCAGCAGCCTGGGACAGCGACAAGAGACCCAGTACTTC. Residues: CASSLGQRQETQYF.